This T cell receptor beta chain is from a study of T cells after yellow fever vaccination. Study-wide context: The fractions with low cell numbers were processed using SMART-Seq v4 Ultra Low Input.

This clonotype was found a few times. Template switching by 5'RACE produced TCR cDNA, adding a universal primer site and UMIs. A single record per CDR3 protein comes from TCRdb applying MiXCR to the 5' RACE reads. In the table there are around 300,000 distinct CDR3 sequences, under 15% of which are singletons. Germline V gene lookup returns CDR1 SQVTM and CDR2 ANQGSEA. Trimming left V 7 bases short and J 7 bases short, with 13 bases between. The CDR3 loop spans 11 amino acids. The rearrangement uses TRBV29-1 and TRBJ2-5; D might be TRBD1 or TRBD2, each matching 6 bases. The sample consisted of CD4+ T cells sorted from PBMCs, taken 45 days after the yellow fever booster vaccination. This sequence was found in a man younger than 40 who received the YFV17D yellow fever vaccine. CDR3 DNA: TGCAGCGCAAACAGGGAGGCGACCCAGTACTTC. It translates to CSANREATQYF. Complete variable domain (other parts from reference TRBV29-1 and TRBJ2-5): SAVISQKPSRDICQRGTSLTIQCQVDSQVTMMFWYRQQPGQSLTLIATANQGSEATYESGFVIDKFPISRPNLTFSTLTVSNMSPEDSSIYLCSANREATQYFGPGTRLLVL.